The 15 T cell receptor beta chains below all came from one sample that was sequenced in a study of shared T cell receptors in the human thymus. Sequencing used immunoSEQ multiplex PCR; TCRdb keeps in-frame clones, though not all of them. This table holds hundreds of thousands of clones, around 87% found once. The sample also formed part of further work on human thymus T cells.

The sequenced sample was thymocytes. The receptor source for this set is a boy under two years old with a congenital heart defect.

CDR3: CASTRDRGDYGYTF. The CDR3 bases are TGTGCCAGTACCCGAGACAGGGGCGACTATGGCTACACCTTC. This chain connects TRBV19 to TRBJ1-2; 8 bases line up with TRBD1. The germline gives CDR1 LNHDA, CDR2 SQIVND (reference sequence). With 7 bases clipped from V and 3 bases from J, the junction kept 7 bases outside the gene matches. CDR3 length: 14 amino acids.

The chain joins TRBV13 to TRBJ2-7; tentative D call: TRBD1 (6 bases). Germline CDR1 and CDR2: PRHDT and FYEKMQ (reference sequence). Trimming took 1 base from V and 4 from J, leaving 17 bases between them. The CDR3 length is 16 residues. The CDR3 DNA reads TGTGCCAGCAGCTTAGTGGGCCCGTCCAGGGGTTACGAGCAGTACTTC. Translated, it gives CASSLVGPSRGYEQYF.

J is TRBJ2-6 and V is TRBV7-2, with D possibly matching TRBD2 (5 bases). In germline, CDR1 is SGHTA, CDR2 FQGNSA. Trimming stripped 5 bases from V and 4 bases from J, with 21 bases between. CDR3 size: 18 residues. CDR3 loop: CASSPLHAGGPGANVLTF. The DNA of the CDR3 is TGTGCCAGCAGCCCCCTCCACGCGGGTGGACCGGGGGCCAACGTCCTGACTTTC.

This chain connects TRBV2 to TRBJ1-2; TRBD1 aligns across 7 bases. The ends lost 8 bases at V and 8 bases at J; junction bases unmatched: 14. Germline V gives CDR1 SNHLY, CDR2 FYNNEI. This CDR3 contains 14 residues. This CDR3 is CASGLGQRKGGYTF. In DNA form, the CDR3 reads TGTGCCAGCGGCTTGGGACAGCGAAAGGGGGGCTACACCTTC.

This sequence joins TRBV7-9 and TRBJ2-3, with 7 bases identical to TRBD2. J lost 0 bases, V lost 1 base, and 7 bases had no gene match. CDR1 and CDR2 from the germline V gene are SEHNR and FQNEAQ (reference sequence). There are 17 residues in the CDR3. CDR3 sequence (DNA): TGTGCCAGCAGCTTAGTTCTAGCGGAGAACAGCACAGATACGCAGTATTTT. This translates into CASSLVLAENSTDTQYF.

The chain joins TRBV14 to TRBJ2-1; a possible D gene is TRBD2 (6 bases). The CDR3 consists of 13 residues. Germline CDR1 reads SGHDN; CDR2 reads FVKESK. With 2 bases removed from V and 8 bases from J, the gap between germline ends came to 10 bases. The CDR3 nucleotides are TGTGCCAGCAGCCAATCGGGAGCCCATGAGCAGTTCTTC. Protein: CASSQSGAHEQFF. Based on the CDR3 plus reference TRBV14 and TRBJ2-1, the full variable domain is EAGVTQFPSHSVIEKGQTVTLRCDPISGHDNLYWYRRVMGKEIKFLLHFVKESKQDESGMPNNRFLAERTGGTYSTLKVQPAELEDSGVYFCASSQSGAHEQFFGPGTRLTVL.

The chain uses TRBV27 and TRBJ2-7; possibly TRBD2 for D (7 bases). CDR3 length: 17 residues. Germline CDR1 MNHEY, CDR2 SMNVEV (reference sequence). V was pared by 6 bases and J by 3 bases, with 24 bases between. CDR3 amino acids: CASSRGGPRGLLYEQYF. The CDR3 region has the DNA TGTGCCAGCAGCCGCGGGGGCCCCCGGGGACTCCTCTACGAGCAGTACTTC.

The rearrangement joins TRBV28 to TRBJ2-7, with a possible D match to TRBD1 (6 bases). V shed 6 bases and J shed 3 bases, with 21 bases lying between them. The germline V gene has CDR1 MDHEN and CDR2 SYDVKM. The CDR3 consists of 16 residues. CDR3 sequence: CASRSYRDKYYYEQYF. In DNA, the CDR3 is TGTGCCAGCAGAAGTTACCGGGACAAATACTACTACGAGCAGTACTTC.

V is TRBV19 and J is TRBJ2-7; 8 bases are a match to TRBD2. With V trimmed by 4 bases and J by 0 bases, 14 bases remained unmatched. In germline, CDR1 is LNHDA, CDR2 SQIVND (reference sequence). CDR3 size: 18 residues. The CDR3 here is CASSRAALTSGYSYEQYF. CDR3 bases: TGTGCCAGTAGTAGAGCGGCCCTCACTAGCGGATACTCCTACGAGCAGTACTTC.

The chain carries TRBV7-6 and TRBJ2-3; D unclear. V was shortened by 5 bases and J by 5 bases, with 14 bases between the two germline ends. The germline V gene encodes CDR1 SGHVS and CDR2 FNYEAQ. The CDR3 sequence is 14 residues long. The CDR3 coding sequence is TGTGCCAGCAGCCCCCATGTGACGGGAGATACGCAGTATTTT. Encoded protein: CASSPHVTGDTQYF.

The chain is built from TRBV7-2 and TRBJ2-7, with D perhaps matching TRBD2 (6 bases). The CDR3 contains 14 residues. Germline CDR1 SGHTA, CDR2 FQGNSA. The V and J ends lost 4 bases and 2 bases respectively, with 12 bases between them. CDR3 nucleotides: TGTGCCAGCAGCTCGAAGGGACTGGCCTACGAGCAGTACTTC. Amino acid sequence: CASSSKGLAYEQYF. The entire variable domain, with the rest obtained from reference TRBV7-2 and TRBJ2-7, is as follows: GAGVSQSPSNKVTEKGKDVELRCDPISGHTALYWYRQSLGQGLEFLIYFQGNSAPDKSGLPSDRFSAERTGGSVSTLTIQRTQQEDSAVYLCASSSKGLAYEQYFGPGTRLTVT.

V gene TRBV7-2 combines with J gene TRBJ1-5, with D tentatively TRBD1 (5 bases). CDR3 length: 17 amino acids. The V gene's germline CDR1 is SGHTA and CDR2 FQGNSA. The V end lost 1 base, the J end lost 0 bases, and 13 bases lay between the germline ends. The CDR3 DNA is TGTGCCAGCAGCTTAGGGGCAGGGTTTTATAGCAATCAGCCCCAGCATTTT. This codes for CASSLGAGFYSNQPQHF.

This clone appeared once. This sample includes further DNA sequences coding for the same CDR3. The rearrangement joins TRBV9 to TRBJ1-2; maybe TRBD1 (6 bases). Between the trimmed V and J ends, which lost 4 bases and 2 bases, there was a span of 15 bases. The CDR3 is 15 amino acids. Germline V lookup: CDR1 SGDLS, CDR2 YYNGEE. The CDR3 DNA reads as TGTGCCAGCAGCCCGCGGTACAGGGAGAACTATGGCTACACCTTC. Its protein product is CASSPRYRENYGYTF.

V and J are TRBV7-4 and TRBJ1-1, with a tentative D call TRBD1 (6 bases). Trimming took off 1 base at V and 0 bases at J, with 21 bases between the two ends. Germline CDR1 and CDR2: SGHVT and SQSDAQ. There are 19 residues in the CDR3. Written as DNA, the CDR3 is TGTGCCAGCAGCTTAGTCATTCGGCCACCACAGGGTGTGAACACTGAAGCTTTCTTT. Amino acids: CASSLVIRPPQGVNTEAFF. Variable domain in full (rest from reference TRBV7-4 and TRBJ1-1): GAGVSQSPRYKVAKRGRDVALRCDSISGHVTLYWYRQTLGQGSEVLTYSQSDAQRDKSGRPSGRFSAERPERSVSTLKIQRTEQGDSAVYLCASSLVIRPPQGVNTEAFFGQGTRLTVV.

Written as DNA, the CDR3 is TGTGCCAGCAGCTTACGGGCCAACGGGAGTCCACCTTTGTACGGGGAGCTGTTTTTT. Protein sequence: CASSLRANGSPPLYGELFF. The chain recombines TRBV7-3 with TRBJ2-2; TRBD2 might be the D (6 bases). This CDR3 contains 19 residues. V lost 2 bases to trimming and J lost 7 bases, with 26 bases between them. Germline V lookup: CDR1 SGHTA, CDR2 FQGTGA.